Shown below are 4 T cell receptor beta chains from a single sample sequenced in a study of blood T cell repertoires in COVID-19. The table came from immunoSEQ multiplex PCR; TCRdb's copy has only in-frame clones and leaves some out. Among about 73,000 clones listed, approximately 88% were seen once. Material: peripheral blood. The source of these receptors is an elderly man with active or convalescent COVID-19.

V and J are TRBV28 and TRBJ2-1; 13 nucleotides line up with TRBD2. Trimming cost V 6 bases and J 9 bases; bases outside gene matches: 8. The germline V gene has CDR1 MDHEN and CDR2 SYDVKM. This CDR3 comprises 15 residues. The CDR3 DNA follows: TGTGCCAGCAGCCTTACTAGCGGGAGGGCGAGTGAGCAGTTCTTC. It yields the protein CASSLTSGRASEQFF. The entire variable domain, with the rest obtained from reference TRBV28 and TRBJ2-1, is as follows: DVKVTQSSRYLVKRTGEKVFLECVQDMDHENMFWYRQDPGLGLRLIYFSYDVKMKEKGDIPEGYSVSREKKERFSLILESASTNQTSMYLCASSLTSGRASEQFFGPGTRLTVL.

V gene TRBV2 combines with J gene TRBJ2-3, with 10 bases that match TRBD2. The CDR3 is made up of 15 amino acids. Germline assignment: CDR1 SNHLY and CDR2 FYNNEI. V shed 7 bases and J 8 bases; nucleotides not matched to a gene: 12. Written as DNA, the CDR3 is TGTGCCAGCACCCCTGCGGTAGCGGGGGGAAGTACGCAGTATTTT. Its protein is CASTPAVAGGSTQYF.

The rearrangement links TRBV30 to TRBJ1-4; tentatively, D is TRBD1 (6 bases). Germline V lookup: CDR1 GTSNPN, CDR2 SVGIG (reference sequence). The CDR3 has 14 residues. The V gene lost 3 bases and the J gene lost 11 bases, with 19 bases spanning the gap. The CDR3: CAWSGTEGVGKLFF. The CDR3, as DNA: TGTGCCTGGAGCGGGACCGAGGGGGTAGGGAAACTGTTTTTT.

This clone appeared a few times. This sequence joins TRBV18 and TRBJ1-2; D not certain. The V end lost 2 bases, the J end lost 4 bases, and 8 bases lay between the germline ends. The CDR3 sequence is 13 residues long. The germline V gene encodes CDR1 KGHSH and CDR2 LQKENI. The CDR3 spells CASSPGLAYGYTF. The DNA of the CDR3 is TGTGCCAGCTCACCAGGGCTCGCCTATGGCTACACCTTC.